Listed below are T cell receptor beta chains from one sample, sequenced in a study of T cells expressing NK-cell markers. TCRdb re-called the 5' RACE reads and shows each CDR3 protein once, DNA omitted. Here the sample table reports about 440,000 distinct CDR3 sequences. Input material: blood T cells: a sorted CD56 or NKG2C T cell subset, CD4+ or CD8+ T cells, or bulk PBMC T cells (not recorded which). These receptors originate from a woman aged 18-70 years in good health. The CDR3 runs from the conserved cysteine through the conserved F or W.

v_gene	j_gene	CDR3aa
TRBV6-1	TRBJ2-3	CASLPTGRRDTQYF
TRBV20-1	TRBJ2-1	CSARIPGGPDEQFF
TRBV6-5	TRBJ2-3	CASSYESSGGTDTQYF
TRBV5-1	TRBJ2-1	CASSYQTSGRGNEQFF
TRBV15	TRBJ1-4	CATSRDRGQGGGEKLFF
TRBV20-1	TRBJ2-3	CSARTGTSGPRNTQYF
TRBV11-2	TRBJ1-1	CASSPPKRGNTEAFF
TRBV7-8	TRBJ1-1	CASSLAGTPEAFF
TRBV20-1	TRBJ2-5	CSARPRSGGETQYF
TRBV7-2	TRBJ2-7	CASSSGLVEQYF
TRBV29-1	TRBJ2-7	CSVGEGLTYEQYF
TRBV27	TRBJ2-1	CASSPQTSGGHNEQFF
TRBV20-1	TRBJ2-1	CSAHVDRGNEQFF
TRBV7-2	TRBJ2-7	CASRGTPNEQYF
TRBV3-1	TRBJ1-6	CASSQELLGAESPLHF
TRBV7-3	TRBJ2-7	CASSLSGTSTAYEQYF